This T cell receptor (beta chain) was observed in a study of CD8 T cells in ankylosing spondylitis. Germline loops: CDR1 SQVTM, CDR2 ANQGSEA. CDR3 length: 11 residues. V was pared by 4 bases and J by 0 bases, with 3 bases between. Using its own MiXCR run on the 5' RACE reads, TCRdb lists one record per CDR3 protein. The data show under 55,000 distinct CDR3 sequences, roughly 7.3% seen once. The sample taken for sequencing was blood, either unsorted or a sorted T cell fraction (not recorded which). The receptor comes from a female donor with ankylosing spondylitis or in good health (not recorded which). The V and J genes are TRBV29-1 and TRBJ1-1; D gene unclear. The CDR3 here is CSVAVNTEAFF. The CDR3 DNA follows: TGCAGCGTTGCTGTGAACACTGAAGCTTTCTTT.